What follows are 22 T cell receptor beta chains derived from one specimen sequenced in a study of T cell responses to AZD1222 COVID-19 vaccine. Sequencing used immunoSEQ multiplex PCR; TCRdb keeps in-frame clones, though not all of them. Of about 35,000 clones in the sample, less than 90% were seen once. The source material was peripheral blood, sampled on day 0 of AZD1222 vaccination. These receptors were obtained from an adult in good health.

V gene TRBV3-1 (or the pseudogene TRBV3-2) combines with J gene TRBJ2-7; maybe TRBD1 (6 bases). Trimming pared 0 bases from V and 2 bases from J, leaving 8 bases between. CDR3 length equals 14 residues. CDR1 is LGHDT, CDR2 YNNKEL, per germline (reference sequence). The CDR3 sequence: CASSQDGQTYEQYF. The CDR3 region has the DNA TGTGCCAGCAGCCAAGACGGACAGACCTACGAGCAGTACTTC.

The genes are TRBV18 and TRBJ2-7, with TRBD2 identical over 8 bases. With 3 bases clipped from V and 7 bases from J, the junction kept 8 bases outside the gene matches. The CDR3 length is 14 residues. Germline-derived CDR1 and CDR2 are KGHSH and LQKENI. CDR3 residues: CASSPQGAGGEQYF. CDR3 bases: TGTGCCAGCTCACCTCAAGGGGCGGGGGGTGAGCAGTACTTC.

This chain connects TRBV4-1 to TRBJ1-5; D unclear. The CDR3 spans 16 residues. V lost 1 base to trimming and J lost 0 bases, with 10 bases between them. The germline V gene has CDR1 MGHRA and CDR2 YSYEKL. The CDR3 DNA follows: TGCGCCAGCAGCCAAGTGGCCCAGACTAGCAATCAGCCCCAGCATTTT. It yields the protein CASSQVAQTSNQPQHF.

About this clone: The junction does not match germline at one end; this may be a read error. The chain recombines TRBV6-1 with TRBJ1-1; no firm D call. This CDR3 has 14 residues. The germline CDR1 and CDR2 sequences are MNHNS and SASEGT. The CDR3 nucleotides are TGTGCCAGCAGTGAACGCGAGTTGAACACTGAAGCTTCCTTT. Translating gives CASSERELNTEASF.

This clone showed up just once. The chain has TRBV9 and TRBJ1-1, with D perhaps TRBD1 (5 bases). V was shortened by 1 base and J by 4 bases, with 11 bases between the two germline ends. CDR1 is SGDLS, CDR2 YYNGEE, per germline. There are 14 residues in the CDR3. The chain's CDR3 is CASSVLGDATEAFF. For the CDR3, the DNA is TGTGCCAGCAGCGTATTGGGGGACGCCACTGAAGCTTTCTTT.

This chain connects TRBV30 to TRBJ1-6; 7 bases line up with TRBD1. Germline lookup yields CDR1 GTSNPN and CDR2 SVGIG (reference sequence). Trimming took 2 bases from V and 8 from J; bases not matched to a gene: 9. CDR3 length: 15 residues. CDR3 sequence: CAWSRNRGTDSPLHF. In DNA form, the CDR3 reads TGTGCCTGGAGTAGAAACAGGGGTACTGATTCACCCCTCCACTTT.

DNA of the CDR3: TGCGCCAGCAGCCAAGGGCCAGGGCGGGGAGATACGCAGTATTTT. Protein: CASSQGPGRGDTQYF. The chain links TRBV4-3 to TRBJ2-3; TRBD2 is a possible D gene (6 bases). Germline V gene data show CDR1 as LGHNA and CDR2 as YSLEER. V was pared by 1 base and J by 5 bases, with 13 bases between. CDR3 length: 15 amino acids.

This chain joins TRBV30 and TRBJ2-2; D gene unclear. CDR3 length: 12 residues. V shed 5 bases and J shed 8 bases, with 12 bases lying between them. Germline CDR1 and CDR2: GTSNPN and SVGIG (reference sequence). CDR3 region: CAWAPRAGELFF. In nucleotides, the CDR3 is TGTGCCTGGGCCCCGAGAGCTGGGGAGCTGTTTTTT.

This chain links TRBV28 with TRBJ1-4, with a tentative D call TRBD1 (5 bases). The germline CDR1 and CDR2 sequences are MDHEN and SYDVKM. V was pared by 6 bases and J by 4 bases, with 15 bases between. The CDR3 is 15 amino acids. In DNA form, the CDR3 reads TGTGCCAGCAGCCCTAGGGGATCTGGTAATGAAAAACTGTTTTTT. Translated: CASSPRGSGNEKLFF.

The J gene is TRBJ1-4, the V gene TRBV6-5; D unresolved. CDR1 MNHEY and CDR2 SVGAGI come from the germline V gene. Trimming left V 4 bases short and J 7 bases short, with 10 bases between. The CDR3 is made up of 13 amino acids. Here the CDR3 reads CASSLVASEKLFF. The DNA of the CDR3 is TGTGCCAGCAGTTTGGTTGCGAGTGAAAAACTGTTTTTT.

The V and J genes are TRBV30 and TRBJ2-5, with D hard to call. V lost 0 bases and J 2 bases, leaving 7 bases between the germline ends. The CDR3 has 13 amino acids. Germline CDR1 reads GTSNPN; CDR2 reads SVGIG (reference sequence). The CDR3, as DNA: TGTGCCTGGAGTGTATATGGACAAGAGACCCAGTACTTC. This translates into CAWSVYGQETQYF. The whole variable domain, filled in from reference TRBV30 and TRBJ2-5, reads SQTIHQWPATLVQPVGSPLSLECTVEGTSNPNLYWYRQAAGRGLQLLFYSVGIGQISSEVPQNLSASRPQDRQFILSSKKLLLSDSGFYLCAWSVYGQETQYFGPGTRLLVL.

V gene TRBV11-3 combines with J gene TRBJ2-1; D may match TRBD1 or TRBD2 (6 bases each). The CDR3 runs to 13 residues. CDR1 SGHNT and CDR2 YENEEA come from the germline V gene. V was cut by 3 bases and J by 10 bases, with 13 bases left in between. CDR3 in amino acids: CASSFGGWAEQFF. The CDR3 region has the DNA TGTGCCAGCAGCTTCGGGGGCTGGGCGGAGCAGTTCTTC.

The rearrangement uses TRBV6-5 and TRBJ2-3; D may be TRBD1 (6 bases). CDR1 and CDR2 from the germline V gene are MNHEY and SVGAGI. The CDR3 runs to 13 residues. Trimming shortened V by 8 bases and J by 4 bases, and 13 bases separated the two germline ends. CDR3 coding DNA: TGTGCCAGCTTCTGGGGGCCGGCAGATACGCAGTATTTT. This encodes CASFWGPADTQYF.

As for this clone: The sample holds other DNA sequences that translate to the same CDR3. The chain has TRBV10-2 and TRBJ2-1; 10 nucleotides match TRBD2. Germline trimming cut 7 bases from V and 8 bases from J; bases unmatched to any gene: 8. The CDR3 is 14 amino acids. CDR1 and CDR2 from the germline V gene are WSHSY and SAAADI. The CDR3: CASMWTSGGDEQFF. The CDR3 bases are TGCGCCAGCATGTGGACTAGCGGAGGAGATGAGCAGTTCTTC.

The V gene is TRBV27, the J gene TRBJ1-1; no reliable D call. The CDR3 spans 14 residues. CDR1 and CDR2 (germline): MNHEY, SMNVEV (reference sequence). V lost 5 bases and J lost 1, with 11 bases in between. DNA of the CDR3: TGTGCCAGCAGTCCCCTTCGCGGGAACACTGAAGCTTTCTTT. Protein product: CASSPLRGNTEAFF.

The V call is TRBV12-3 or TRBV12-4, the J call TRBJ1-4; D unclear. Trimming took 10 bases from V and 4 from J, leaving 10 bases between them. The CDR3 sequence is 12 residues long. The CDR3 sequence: CATRVLNEKLFF. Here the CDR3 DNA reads TGTGCCACCCGGGTCCTTAATGAAAAACTGTTTTTT.

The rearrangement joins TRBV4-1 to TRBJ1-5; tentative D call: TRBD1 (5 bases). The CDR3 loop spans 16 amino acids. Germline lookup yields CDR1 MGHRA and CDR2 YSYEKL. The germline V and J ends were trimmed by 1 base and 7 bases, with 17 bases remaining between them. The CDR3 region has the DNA TGCGCCAGCAGCCAAGTCTTGAGTGGGGCTGACCAGCCCCAGCATTTT. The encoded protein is CASSQVLSGADQPQHF.

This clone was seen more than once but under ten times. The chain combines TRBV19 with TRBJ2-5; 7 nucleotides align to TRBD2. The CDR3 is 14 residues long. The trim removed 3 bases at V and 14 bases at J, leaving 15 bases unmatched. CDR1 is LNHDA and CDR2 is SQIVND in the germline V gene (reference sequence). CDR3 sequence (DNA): TGTGCCAGTAGTATTTCCCCATCGGGAGGCATCAGTTACTTC. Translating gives CASSISPSGGISYF.

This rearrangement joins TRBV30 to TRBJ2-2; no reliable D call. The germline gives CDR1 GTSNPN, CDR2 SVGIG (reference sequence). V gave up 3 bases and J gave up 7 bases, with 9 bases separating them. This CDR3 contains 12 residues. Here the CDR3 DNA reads TGTGCCTGGAGCCCTTTGAGCGGGGAGCTGTTTTTT. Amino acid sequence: CAWSPLSGELFF.

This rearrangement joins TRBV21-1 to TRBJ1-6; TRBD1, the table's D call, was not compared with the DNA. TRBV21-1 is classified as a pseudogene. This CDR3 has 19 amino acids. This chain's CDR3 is CASKGVRRQGSSYNSPLHF. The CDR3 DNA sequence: TGTGCCAGCAAGGGGGTTAGGAGGCAAGGGAGCTCCTATAATTCACCCCTCCACTTT.

For the CDR3, the DNA is TGTGCCAGCAGTTTGGCCTGGCAGGGGAGGAACACTGAAGCTTTCTTT. This sequence encodes CASSLAWQGRNTEAFF. V and J are TRBV27 and TRBJ1-1, with D possibly TRBD1 on 6 matching bases. There are 16 residues in the CDR3. The germline V gene encodes CDR1 MNHEY and CDR2 SMNVEV (reference sequence). The germline V and J ends were trimmed by 3 bases and 1 base, with 15 bases remaining between them.

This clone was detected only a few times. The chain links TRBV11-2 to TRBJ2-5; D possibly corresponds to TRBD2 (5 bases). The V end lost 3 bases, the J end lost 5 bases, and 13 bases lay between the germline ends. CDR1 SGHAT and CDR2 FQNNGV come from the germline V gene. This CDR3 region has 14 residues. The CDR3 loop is CASSLGGRVETQYF. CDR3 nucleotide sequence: TGTGCCAGCAGCTTGGGCGGGCGGGTGGAGACCCAGTACTTC.